Listed here are 5 T cell receptor beta chains from one sample, sequenced in a study of T cell repertoires in cytomegalovirus infection. MiXCR was run by TCRdb on the reads, yielding one entry per CDR3 protein. The sample has 740,000 or so distinct CDR3 sequences; 35% to 45% are singletons. The material sequenced was PBMCs. All receptors derive from a human donor in good health (CMV status not recorded). Some clones in this sample may be carry-over from other donors' samples.

The chain recombines TRBV14 with TRBJ2-7; D might be TRBD1 or TRBD2, each matching 6 bases. The V gene's germline CDR1 is SGHDN and CDR2 FVKESK. V lost 1 base, J lost 7 bases, and 14 bases lay in between. This CDR3 is built from 14 residues. DNA of the CDR3: TGTGCCAGCAGCCAAGGCGGGACACCCAGGGAGCAGTACTTC. Residues: CASSQGGTPREQYF. Combining the CDR3 with reference TRBV14 and TRBJ2-7 gives the whole variable domain EAGVTQFPSHSVIEKGQTVTLRCDPISGHDNLYWYRRVMGKEIKFLLHFVKESKQDESGMPNNRFLAERTGGTYSTLKVQPAELEDSGVYFCASSQGGTPREQYFGPGTRLTVT.

As for this clonotype: This may be a read error: a much more frequent sequence differs by one nucleotide. The CDR3 does not close with the conserved phenylalanine or tryptophan, likely indicating a read error. This chain joins TRBV28 and TRBJ1-5; TRBD1 matches at 9 bases. Per germline, CDR1 MDHEN and CDR2 SYDVKM. The CDR3 contains 19 residues. V was pared by 5 bases and J by 2 bases, with 16 bases of the junction left unmatched. CDR3 coding DNA: TGTGCCAGCAGTCACTCGACAGGGGGTGAGCTTTTCGGCAATCAGCCCCAGCATTTA. Protein sequence: CASSHSTGGELFGNQPQHL.

The rearrangement joins TRBV20-1 to TRBJ2-6, with D maybe TRBD1 (6 bases). The germline V gene has CDR1 DFQATT and CDR2 SNEGSKA (reference sequence). The CDR3 extends over 16 amino acids. V was clipped by 3 bases and J by 2 bases, with 14 bases between them. This chain's CDR3 is CSASGVGAPGANVLTF. DNA for the CDR3: TGCAGTGCTAGTGGTGTGGGGGCCCCTGGGGCCAACGTCCTGACTTTC.

This clonotype was detected only a few times. V and J are TRBV11-1 and TRBJ2-2; D not certain. The V end was cut by 2 bases, the J end by 3 bases, with 13 bases between. The CDR3 contains 16 residues. Germline CDR1 SGHAT, CDR2 FQDESV (reference sequence). The CDR3 here is CASSLKRLADTGELFF. The CDR3 DNA is TGTGCCAGCAGCTTAAAACGATTGGCGGACACCGGGGAGCTGTTTTTT.

On this clonotype: The germline gene is not matched at one end of the junction; a read error may be the cause. The chain employs TRBV20-1 and TRBJ1-5; perhaps TRBD1 as D (6 bases). The germline V gene encodes CDR1 DFQATT and CDR2 SNEGSKA (reference sequence). This CDR3 comprises 15 residues. CDR3 in amino acids: CSAQQGAHSNHPQHF. Here the CDR3 DNA reads TGCAGTGCCCAACAGGGAGCCCATAGCAATCATCCCCAGCATTTT.